This T cell receptor (beta chain) was recorded in a study of Graves' ophthalmopathy and Graves' hyperthyroidism. PBMCs originated in roughly 9.3 ml of fresh peripheral blood. This clonotype showed up many times. The CDR3 loop spans 14 amino acids. The V and J ends lost 5 bases and 5 bases respectively, with 19 bases between them. Germline V gene data show CDR1 as DFQATT and CDR2 as SNEGSKA (reference sequence). The TCR beta CDR3 regions underwent amplification from RNA transcripts. Scientists carried out first-round RT-PCR using HTBI primers and then a second-round multiplex PCR. TCRdb called the multiplex PCR reads again in MiXCR, with one record for every CDR3 protein. The sample includes 300,000 to 450,000 distinct CDR3 sequences, about a sixth seen only once; the top ten take 2.4%.

This TCR was sampled from an adult woman with stable Graves' hyperthyroidism. Specimen: peripheral blood. The genes are TRBV20-1 and TRBJ2-7, with D possibly TRBD2 on 6 matching bases. CDR3 DNA sequence: TGCAGTGCTCCTTTTAGGAGGGGTGGGGACGAGCAGTACTTC. Its protein product is CSAPFRRGGDEQYF.